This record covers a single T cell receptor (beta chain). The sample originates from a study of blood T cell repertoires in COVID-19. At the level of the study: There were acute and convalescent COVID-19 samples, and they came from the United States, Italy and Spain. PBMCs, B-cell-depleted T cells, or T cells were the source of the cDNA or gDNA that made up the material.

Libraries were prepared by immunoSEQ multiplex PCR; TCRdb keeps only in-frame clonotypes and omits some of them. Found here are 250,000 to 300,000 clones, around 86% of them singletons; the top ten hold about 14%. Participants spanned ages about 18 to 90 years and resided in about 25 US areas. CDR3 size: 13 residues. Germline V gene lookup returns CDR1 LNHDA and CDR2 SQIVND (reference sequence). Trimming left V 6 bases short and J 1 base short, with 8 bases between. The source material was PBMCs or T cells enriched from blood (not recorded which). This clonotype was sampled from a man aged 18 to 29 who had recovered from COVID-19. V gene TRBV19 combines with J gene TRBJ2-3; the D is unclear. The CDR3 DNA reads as TGTGCCAGTAGCCTACTGGGCACAGATACGCAGTATTTT. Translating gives CASSLLGTDTQYF.